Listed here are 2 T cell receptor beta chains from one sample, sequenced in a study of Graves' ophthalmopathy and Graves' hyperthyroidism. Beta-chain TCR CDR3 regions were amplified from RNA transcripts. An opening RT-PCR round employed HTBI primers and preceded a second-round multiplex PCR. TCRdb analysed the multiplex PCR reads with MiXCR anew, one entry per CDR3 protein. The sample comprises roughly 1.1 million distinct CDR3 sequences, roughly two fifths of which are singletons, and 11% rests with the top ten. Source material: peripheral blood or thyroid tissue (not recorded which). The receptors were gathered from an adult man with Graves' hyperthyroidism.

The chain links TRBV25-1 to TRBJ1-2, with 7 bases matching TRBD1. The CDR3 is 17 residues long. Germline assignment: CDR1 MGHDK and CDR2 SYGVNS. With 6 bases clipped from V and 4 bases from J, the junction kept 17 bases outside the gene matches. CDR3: CASSASAGRPGGYGYTF. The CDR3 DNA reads TGTGCCAGCAGCGCTAGTGCTGGGAGGCCAGGGGGCTATGGCTACACCTTC.

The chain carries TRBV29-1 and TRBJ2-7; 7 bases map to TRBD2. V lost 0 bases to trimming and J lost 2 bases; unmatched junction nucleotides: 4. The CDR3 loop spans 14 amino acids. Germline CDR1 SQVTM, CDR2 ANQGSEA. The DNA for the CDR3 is TGCAGCGTTGAAGAGGGCGGGAGAGCCTACGAGCAGTACTTC. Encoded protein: CSVEEGGRAYEQYF.